This T cell receptor (beta chain) is from a study of Graves' ophthalmopathy and Graves' hyperthyroidism. Overall study findings and caveats: In predicting ophthalmopathy progression, the model reached about 71% sensitivity and roughly 75% specificity.

CDR3 regions of TCR beta were amplified from RNA transcripts. The first round was an RT-PCR with HTBI primers, and the second round was a multiplex PCR. Via MiXCR, TCRdb re-called the multiplex PCR reads, giving one row per CDR3 protein. The profile shows roughly 700,000 distinct CDR3 sequences, 40% of them singletons. A note on this clonotype: What it binds is unknown.

With 5 bases removed from V and 3 bases from J, the gap between germline ends came to 13 bases. From germline, CDR1 is SQVTM and CDR2 ANQGSEA. The CDR3 spans 13 residues. This receptor was identified in an adult man with Graves' ophthalmopathy. This rearrangement joins TRBV29-1 to TRBJ1-2; D might be TRBD1 (6 bases). Source material: peripheral blood. This chain's CDR3 is CSVSAAGDYGYTF. Written as DNA, the CDR3 is TGCAGCGTTTCCGCCGCAGGGGACTATGGCTACACCTTC.